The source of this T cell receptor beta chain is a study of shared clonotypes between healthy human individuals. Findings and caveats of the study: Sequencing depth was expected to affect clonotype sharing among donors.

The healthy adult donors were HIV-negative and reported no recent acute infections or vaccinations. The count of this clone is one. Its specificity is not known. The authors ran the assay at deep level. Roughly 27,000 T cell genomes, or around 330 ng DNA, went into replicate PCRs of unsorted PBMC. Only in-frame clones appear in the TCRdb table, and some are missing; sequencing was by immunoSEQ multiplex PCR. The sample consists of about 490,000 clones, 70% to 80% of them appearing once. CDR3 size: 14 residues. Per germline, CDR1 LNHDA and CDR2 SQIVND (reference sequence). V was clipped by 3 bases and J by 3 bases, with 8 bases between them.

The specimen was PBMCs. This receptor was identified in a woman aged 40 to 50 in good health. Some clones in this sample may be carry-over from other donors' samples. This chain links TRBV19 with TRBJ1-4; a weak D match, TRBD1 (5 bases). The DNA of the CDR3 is TGTGCCAGTAGTATGGGGACGGCTAATGAAAAACTGTTTTTT. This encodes CASSMGTANEKLFF.